Included here is one T cell receptor (beta chain) sequence, with context. The CDR3 spans 15 residues. The ends lost 2 bases at V and 2 bases at J; junction bases unmatched: 3. The germline CDR1 and CDR2 sequences are MNHEY and SVGAGI. Terminally differentiated effector memory CD45RA+ cells were left out of the naive CD8 fraction, which was CD45RO-negative and positively selected for CCR7. The sample belongs to a study of shared clonotypes between healthy human individuals. Assay: immunoSEQ multiplex PCR; the TCRdb copy retains only in-frame clones and omits some. Among hundreds of thousands of clones listed, about 96% were seen once.

The sequenced material came from naive CD8+ T cells sorted from blood. The rearrangement joins TRBV6-5 to TRBJ2-1; 7 nucleotides align to TRBD2. The TCR comes from a woman in her 30s in good health. CDR3 loop: CASSYGTTPYNEQFF. The DNA for the CDR3 is TGTGCCAGCAGTTACGGGACTACTCCCTACAATGAGCAGTTCTTC.